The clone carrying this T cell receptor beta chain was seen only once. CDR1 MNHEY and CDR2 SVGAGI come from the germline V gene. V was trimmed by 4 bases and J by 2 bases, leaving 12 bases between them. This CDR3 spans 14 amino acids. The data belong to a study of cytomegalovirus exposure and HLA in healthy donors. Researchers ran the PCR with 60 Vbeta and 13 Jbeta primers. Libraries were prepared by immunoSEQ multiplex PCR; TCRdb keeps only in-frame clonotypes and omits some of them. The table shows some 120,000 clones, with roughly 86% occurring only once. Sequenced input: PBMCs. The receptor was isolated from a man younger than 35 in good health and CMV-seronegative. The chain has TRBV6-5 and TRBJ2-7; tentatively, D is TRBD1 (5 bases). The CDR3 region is CASSSSGNPYEQYF. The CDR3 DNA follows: TGTGCCAGCAGTTCGTCAGGGAACCCCTACGAGCAGTACTTC.